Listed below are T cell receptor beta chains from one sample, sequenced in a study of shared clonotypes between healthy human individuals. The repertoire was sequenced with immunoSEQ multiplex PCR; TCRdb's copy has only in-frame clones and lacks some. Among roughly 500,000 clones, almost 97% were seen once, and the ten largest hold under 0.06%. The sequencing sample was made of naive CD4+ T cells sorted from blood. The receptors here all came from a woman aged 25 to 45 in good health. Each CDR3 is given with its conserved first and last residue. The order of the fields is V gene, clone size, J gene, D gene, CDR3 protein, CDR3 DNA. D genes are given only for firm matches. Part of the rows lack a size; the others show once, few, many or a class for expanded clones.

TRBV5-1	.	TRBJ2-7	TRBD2	CASSLNSGTSIFEQYF	TGCGCCAGCAGCTTGAACAGCGGGACTAGCATTTTCGAGCAGTACTTC
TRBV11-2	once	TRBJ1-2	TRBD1	CASSFTTGTGGKDGYTF	TGTGCCAGCAGCTTCACGACCGGGACAGGGGGAAAAGATGGCTACACCTTC
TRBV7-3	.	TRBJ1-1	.	CASSLTVNTEAFF	TGTGCCAGCAGCCTGACAGTGAACACTGAAGCTTTCTTT
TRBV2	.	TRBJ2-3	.	CASSLTAPNTQYF	TGTGCCAGCTCTTTGACAGCTCCCAATACGCAGTATTTT
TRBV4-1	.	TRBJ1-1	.	CASSQERANTEAFF	TGCGCCAGCAGCCAAGAAAGGGCGAACACTGAAGCTTTCTTT
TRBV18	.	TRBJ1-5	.	CASSPMQGNQPQHF	TGTGCCAGCTCACCAATGCAGGGCAATCAGCCCCAGCATTTT
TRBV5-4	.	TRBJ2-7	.	CASSLADVREEQYF	TGTGCCAGCAGCTTGGCCGATGTACGGGAAGAGCAGTACTTC
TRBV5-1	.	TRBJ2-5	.	CASSWGDAETQYF	TGCGCCAGCAGCTGGGGGGATGCAGAGACCCAGTACTTC
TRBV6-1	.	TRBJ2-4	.	CASSEAGAGVAKNIQYF	TGTGCCAGCAGTGAAGCGGGGGCGGGAGTAGCCAAAAACATTCAGTACTTC
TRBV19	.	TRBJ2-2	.	CASSIDGRGVANTGELFF	TGTGCCAGTAGTATAGATGGCAGGGGGGTGGCGAACACCGGGGAGCTGTTTTTT
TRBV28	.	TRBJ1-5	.	CASSDRDQPQHF	TGTGCCAGCAGTGACCGTGATCAGCCCCAGCATTTT
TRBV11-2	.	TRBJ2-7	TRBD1	CASSSRGPGRVEQYF	TGTGCCAGCAGCTCGAGGGGGCCGGGAAGGGTCGAGCAGTACTTC
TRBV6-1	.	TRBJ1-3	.	CASSSSGGYGNTIYF	TGTGCCAGCAGTTCATCGGGGGGCTATGGAAACACCATATATTTT
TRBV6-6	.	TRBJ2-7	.	CASSYPRGDTYEQYF	TGTGCCAGCAGTTACCCCCGGGGCGATACCTACGAGCAGTACTTC
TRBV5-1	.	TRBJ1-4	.	CASSLLGATNEKLFF	TGCGCCAGCAGCTTGTTGGGAGCAACTAATGAAAAACTGTTTTTT
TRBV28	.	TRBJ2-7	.	CASGGVGFEQYF	TGTGCCAGCGGGGGTGTCGGGTTTGAGCAGTACTTC
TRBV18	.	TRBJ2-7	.	CASSLGYEQYF	TGTGCCAGCTCACTTGGCTACGAGCAGTACTTC
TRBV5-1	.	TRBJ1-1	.	CASSLNTGPEEAFF	TGCGCCAGCAGCTTGAATACTGGGCCGGAAGAAGCTTTCTTT
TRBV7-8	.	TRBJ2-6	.	CASSPRGGVTANVLTF	TGTGCCAGCAGCCCACGGGGTGGGGTGACGGCCAACGTCCTGACTTTC
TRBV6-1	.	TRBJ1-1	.	CASSVDPAPNTEAFF	TGTGCCAGCAGTGTCGACCCCGCGCCGAACACTGAAGCTTTCTTT
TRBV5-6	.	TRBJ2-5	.	CASSVAGSRATQYF	TGTGCCAGCAGCGTCGCCGGGAGCCGGGCGACCCAGTACTTC
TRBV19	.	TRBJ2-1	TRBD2	CASSMAGELYNEQFF	TGTGCCAGTAGTATGGCGGGAGAGTTATACAATGAGCAGTTCTTC
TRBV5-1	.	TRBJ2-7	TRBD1	CASRPGTGGYEQYF	TGCGCCAGCAGGCCCGGGACAGGGGGGTACGAGCAGTACTTC
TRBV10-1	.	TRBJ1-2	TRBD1	CASSESAGGYYGYTF	TGCGCCAGCAGTGAGTCGGCAGGGGGGTACTATGGCTACACCTTC
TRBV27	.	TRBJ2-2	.	CASSLDGELFF	TGTGCCAGCAGTTTGGACGGGGAGCTGTTTTTT
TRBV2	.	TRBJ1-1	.	CASSEGKLTEAFF	TGTGCCAGCAGTGAGGGCAAGTTGACTGAAGCTTTCTTT
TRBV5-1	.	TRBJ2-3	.	CASSRSTGSEDTQYF	TGCGCCAGCAGCCGCTCGACAGGTTCGGAAGATACGCAGTATTTT
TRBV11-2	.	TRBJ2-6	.	CASSFRQGVGGANVLTF	TGTGCCAGCAGCTTCAGACAAGGTGTAGGAGGGGCCAACGTCCTGACTTTC
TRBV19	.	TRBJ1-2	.	CASTRDRNYGYTF	TGTGCCAGTACCAGGGACCGTAACTATGGCTACACCTTC
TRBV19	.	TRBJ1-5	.	CASSIGPNSNQPQHF	TGTGCCAGTAGTATAGGGCCTAATAGCAATCAGCCCCAGCATTTT
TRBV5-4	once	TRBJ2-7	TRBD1	CASSPGGQGPEQYF	TGTGCCAGCAGCCCGGGCGGACAGGGCCCCGAGCAGTACTTC
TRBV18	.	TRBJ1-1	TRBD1	CASSARTGGTEAFF	TGTGCCAGCTCAGCGAGAACAGGGGGCACTGAAGCTTTCTTT
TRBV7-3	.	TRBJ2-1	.	CASSLGQSYNEQFF	TGTGCCAGCAGCTTAGGACAGTCCTACAATGAGCAGTTCTTC
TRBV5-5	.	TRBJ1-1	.	CASSRRGNTEAFF	TGTGCCAGCAGTCGTAGGGGGAACACTGAAGCTTTCTTT
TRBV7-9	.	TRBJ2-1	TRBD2	CASSLGTSGRNEQFF	TGTGCCAGCAGCTTAGGGACTAGCGGGCGAAATGAGCAGTTCTTC
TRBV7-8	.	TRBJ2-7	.	CASSLVRGYEFYEQYF	TGTGCCAGCAGCTTAGTCCGGGGCTACGAATTCTACGAGCAGTACTTC
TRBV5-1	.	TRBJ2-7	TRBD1	CASSLSGTGAYEQYF	TGCGCCAGCAGCTTATCCGGGACAGGGGCCTACGAGCAGTACTTC
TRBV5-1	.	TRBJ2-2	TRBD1	CASSSGTENTGELFF	TGCGCCAGCAGCTCCGGGACAGAGAACACCGGGGAACTGTTTTTT
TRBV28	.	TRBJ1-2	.	CASSYGTLIGYTF	TGTGCCAGCAGTTACGGGACGTTAATTGGCTACACCTTC
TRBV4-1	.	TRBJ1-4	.	CASSQGRATNEKLFF	TGCGCCAGCAGCCAGGGGAGAGCAACTAATGAAAAACTGTTTTTT
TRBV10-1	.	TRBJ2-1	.	CASSEPGQANEQFF	TGCGCCAGCAGTGAGCCCGGGCAAGCCAATGAGCAGTTCTTC
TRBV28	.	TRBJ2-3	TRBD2	CASSPHGEGGTDTQYF	TGTGCCAGCAGCCCCCATGGGGAGGGCGGCACAGATACGCAGTATTTT
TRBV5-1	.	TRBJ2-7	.	CASSLPRDSSYEQYF	TGCGCCAGCAGCTTGCCGCGGGACAGCTCCTACGAGCAGTACTTC
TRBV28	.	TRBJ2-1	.	CASSFMDNEQFF	TGTGCCAGCAGTTTTATGGACAATGAGCAGTTCTTC
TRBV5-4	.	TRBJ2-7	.	CASSLDYSYEQYF	TGTGCCAGCAGCCTGGACTACTCCTACGAGCAGTACTTC